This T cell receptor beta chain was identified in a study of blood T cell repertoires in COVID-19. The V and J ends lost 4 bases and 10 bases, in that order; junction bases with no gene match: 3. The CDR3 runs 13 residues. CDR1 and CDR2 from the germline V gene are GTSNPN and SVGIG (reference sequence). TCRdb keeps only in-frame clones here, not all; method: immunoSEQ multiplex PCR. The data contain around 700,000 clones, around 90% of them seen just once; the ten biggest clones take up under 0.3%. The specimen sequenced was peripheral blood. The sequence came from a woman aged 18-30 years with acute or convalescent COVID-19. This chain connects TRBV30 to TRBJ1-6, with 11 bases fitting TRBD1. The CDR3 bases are TGTGCCTGGATGGGACAGGGGGGATCACCCCTCCACTTT. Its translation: CAWMGQGGSPLHF. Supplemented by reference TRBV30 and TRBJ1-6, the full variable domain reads SQTIHQWPATLVQPVGSPLSLECTVEGTSNPNLYWYRQAAGRGLQLLFYSVGIGQISSEVPQNLSASRPQDRQFILSSKKLLLSDSGFYLCAWMGQGGSPLHFGNGTRLTVT.